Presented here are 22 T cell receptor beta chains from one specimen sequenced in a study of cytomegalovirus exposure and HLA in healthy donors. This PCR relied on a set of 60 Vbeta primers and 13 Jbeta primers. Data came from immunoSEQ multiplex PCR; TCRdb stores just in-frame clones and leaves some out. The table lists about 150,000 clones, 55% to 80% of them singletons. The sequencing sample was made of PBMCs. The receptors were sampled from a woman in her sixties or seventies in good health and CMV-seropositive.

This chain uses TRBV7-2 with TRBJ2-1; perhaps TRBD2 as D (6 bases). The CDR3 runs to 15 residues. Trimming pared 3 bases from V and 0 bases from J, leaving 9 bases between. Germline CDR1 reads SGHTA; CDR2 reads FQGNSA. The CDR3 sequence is CASSLAGSSYNEQFF. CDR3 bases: TGTGCCAGCAGCTTGGCGGGGAGCTCCTACAATGAGCAGTTCTTC.

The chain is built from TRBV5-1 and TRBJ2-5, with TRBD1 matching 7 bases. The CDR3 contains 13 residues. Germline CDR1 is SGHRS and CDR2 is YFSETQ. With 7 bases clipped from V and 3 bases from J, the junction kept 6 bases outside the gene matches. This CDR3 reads CASGTDPKETQYF. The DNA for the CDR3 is TGCGCCAGCGGGACAGATCCTAAAGAGACCCAGTACTTC.

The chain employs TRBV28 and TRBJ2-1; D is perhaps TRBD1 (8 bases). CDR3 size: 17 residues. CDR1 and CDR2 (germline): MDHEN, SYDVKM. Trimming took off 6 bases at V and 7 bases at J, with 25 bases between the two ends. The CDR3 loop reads CASSVPGQGAGRNEQFF. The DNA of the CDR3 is TGTGCCAGCAGCGTCCCCGGACAGGGAGCGGGGAGGAATGAGCAGTTCTTC.

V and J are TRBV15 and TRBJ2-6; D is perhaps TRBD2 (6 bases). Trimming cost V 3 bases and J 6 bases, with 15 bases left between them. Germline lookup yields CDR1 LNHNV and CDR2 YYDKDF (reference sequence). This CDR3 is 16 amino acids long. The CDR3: CATSSPRGLSANVLTF. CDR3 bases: TGTGCCACCAGCAGCCCGCGGGGCCTTTCGGCCAACGTCCTGACTTTC.

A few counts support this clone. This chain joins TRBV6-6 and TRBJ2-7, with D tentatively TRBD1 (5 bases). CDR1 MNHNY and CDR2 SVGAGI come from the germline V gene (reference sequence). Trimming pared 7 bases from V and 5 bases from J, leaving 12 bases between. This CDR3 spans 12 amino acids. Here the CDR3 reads CASMAGWDEQYF. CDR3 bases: TGTGCCAGCATGGCAGGGTGGGACGAGCAGTACTTC.

CDR3 sequence reads: CASSFSGSYEQYF. In DNA, the CDR3 is TGTGCCAGCAGTTTCTCGGGGTCCTACGAGCAGTACTTC. V gene TRBV27 combines with J gene TRBJ2-7, with a tentative D call TRBD2 (5 bases). The CDR3 loop spans 13 amino acids. Germline values: CDR1 MNHEY, CDR2 SMNVEV (reference sequence). V was cut by 3 bases and J by 1 base, with 7 bases left in between.

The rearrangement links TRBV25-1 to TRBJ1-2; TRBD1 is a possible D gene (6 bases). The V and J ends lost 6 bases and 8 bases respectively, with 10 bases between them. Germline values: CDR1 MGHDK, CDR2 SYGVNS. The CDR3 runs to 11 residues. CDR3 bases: TGTGCCAGCAGGGGGGGGCGGGGCTACACCTTC. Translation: CASRGGRGYTF.

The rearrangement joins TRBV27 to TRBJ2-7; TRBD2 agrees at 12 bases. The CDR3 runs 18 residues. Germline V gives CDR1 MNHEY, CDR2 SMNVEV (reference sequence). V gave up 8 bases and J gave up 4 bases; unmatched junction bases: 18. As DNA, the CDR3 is TGTGCCAGCCGGGCAACCGGGGTCCCTAGCGGGAGGGTGTACGAGCAGTACTTC. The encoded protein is CASRATGVPSGRVYEQYF.

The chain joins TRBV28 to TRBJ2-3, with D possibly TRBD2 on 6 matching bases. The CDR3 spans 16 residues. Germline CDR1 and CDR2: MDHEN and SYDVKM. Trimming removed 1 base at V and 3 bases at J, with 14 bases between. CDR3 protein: CASSLSSERSTDTQYF. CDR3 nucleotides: TGTGCCAGCAGTTTATCTAGCGAAAGGAGTACAGATACGCAGTATTTT.

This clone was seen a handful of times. CDR3 region: CASSSGQGLYGYTF. The CDR3 nucleotides are TGTGCCAGCAGCTCGGGACAGGGCCTCTATGGCTACACCTTC. The chain recombines TRBV5-4 with TRBJ1-2, with 9 positions matching TRBD1. V shed 3 bases, J shed 4 bases, and the junction held 4 bases outside the gene matches. This CDR3 contains 14 residues. Per the germline V gene, CDR1 is SGHNT and CDR2 is YYREEE (reference sequence).

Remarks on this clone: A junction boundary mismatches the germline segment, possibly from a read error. CDR3 DNA sequence: TGTACTAGTGGTTTGGTAAGGAGCGGGTCCAACAATGAGCAGTTCTTC. Translated, it gives CTSGLVRSGSNNEQFF. The rearrangement uses TRBV12-5 and TRBJ2-1; a possible D gene is TRBD2 (6 bases). Per the germline V gene, CDR1 is LGHNT and CDR2 is FRNRAP. The CDR3 runs 16 residues.

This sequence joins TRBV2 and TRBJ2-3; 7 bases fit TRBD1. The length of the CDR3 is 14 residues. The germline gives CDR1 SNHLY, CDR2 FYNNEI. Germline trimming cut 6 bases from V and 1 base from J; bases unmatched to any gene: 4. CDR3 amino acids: CASSKGAGTDTQYF. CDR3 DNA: TGTGCCAGCAGCAAGGGGGCGGGCACAGATACGCAGTATTTT.

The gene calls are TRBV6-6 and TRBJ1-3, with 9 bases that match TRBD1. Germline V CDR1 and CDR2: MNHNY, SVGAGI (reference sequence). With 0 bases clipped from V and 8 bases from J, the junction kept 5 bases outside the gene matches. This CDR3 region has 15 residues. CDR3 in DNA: TGTGCCAGCAGTTACTCGGGACAGGGAGCGGACACCATATATTTT. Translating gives CASSYSGQGADTIYF.

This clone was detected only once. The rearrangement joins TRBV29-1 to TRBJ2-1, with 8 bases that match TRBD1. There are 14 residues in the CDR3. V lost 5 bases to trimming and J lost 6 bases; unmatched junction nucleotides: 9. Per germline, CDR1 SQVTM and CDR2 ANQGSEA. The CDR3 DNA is TGCAGCGTTTACGGACAGGGCAGTATCAATGAGCAGTTCTTC. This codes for CSVYGQGSINEQFF.

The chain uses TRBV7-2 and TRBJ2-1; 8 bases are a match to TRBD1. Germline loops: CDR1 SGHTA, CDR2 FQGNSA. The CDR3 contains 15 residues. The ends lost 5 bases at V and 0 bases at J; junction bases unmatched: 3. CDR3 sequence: CASSVDRGSYNEQFF. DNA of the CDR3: TGTGCCAGCAGCGTCGACAGGGGCTCCTACAATGAGCAGTTCTTC.

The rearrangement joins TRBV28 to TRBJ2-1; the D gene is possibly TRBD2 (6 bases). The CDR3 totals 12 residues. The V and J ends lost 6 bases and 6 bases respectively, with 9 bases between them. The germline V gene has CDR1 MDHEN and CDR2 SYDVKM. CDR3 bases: TGTGCCAGCAGCCAGGGACTCAATGAGCAGTTCTTC. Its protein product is CASSQGLNEQFF.

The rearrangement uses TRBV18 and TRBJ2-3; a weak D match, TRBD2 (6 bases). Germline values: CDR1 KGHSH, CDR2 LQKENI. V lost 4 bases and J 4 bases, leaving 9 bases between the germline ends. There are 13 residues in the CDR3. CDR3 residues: CASSRASADTQYF. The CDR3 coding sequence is TGTGCCAGCTCACGGGCTAGCGCAGATACGCAGTATTTT.

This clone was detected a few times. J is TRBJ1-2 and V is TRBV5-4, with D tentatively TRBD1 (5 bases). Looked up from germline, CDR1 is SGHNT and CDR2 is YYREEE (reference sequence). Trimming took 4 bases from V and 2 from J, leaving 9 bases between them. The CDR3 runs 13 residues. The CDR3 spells CASSADSNYGYTF. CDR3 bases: TGTGCCAGCAGCGCCGACAGCAACTATGGCTACACCTTC.

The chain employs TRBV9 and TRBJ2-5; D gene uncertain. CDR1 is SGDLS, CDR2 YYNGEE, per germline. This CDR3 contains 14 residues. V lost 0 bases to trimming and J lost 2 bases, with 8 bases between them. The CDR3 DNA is TGTGCCAGCAGCGTAGATACTTCTCAAGAGACCCAGTACTTC. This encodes CASSVDTSQETQYF.

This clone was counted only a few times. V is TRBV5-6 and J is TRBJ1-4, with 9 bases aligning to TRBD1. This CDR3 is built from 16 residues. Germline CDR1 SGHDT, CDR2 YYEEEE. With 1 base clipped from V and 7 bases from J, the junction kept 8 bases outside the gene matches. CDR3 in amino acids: CASSLLGGGQGEKLFF. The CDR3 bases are TGTGCCAGCAGCTTGCTGGGAGGGGGACAGGGTGAAAAACTGTTTTTT. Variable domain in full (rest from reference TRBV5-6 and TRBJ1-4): DAGVTQSPTHLIKTRGQQVTLRCSPKSGHDTVSWYQQALGQGPQFIFQYYEEEERQRGNFPDRFSGHQFPNYSSELNVNALLLGDSALYLCASSLLGGGQGEKLFFGSGTQLSVL.

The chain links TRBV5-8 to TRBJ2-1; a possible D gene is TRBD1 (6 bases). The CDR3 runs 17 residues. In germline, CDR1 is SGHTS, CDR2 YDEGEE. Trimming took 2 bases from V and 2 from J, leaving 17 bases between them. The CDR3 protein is CASSFNGAAGAYNEQFF. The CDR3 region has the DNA TGTGCCAGCAGCTTTAATGGCGCGGCAGGGGCCTACAATGAGCAGTTCTTC. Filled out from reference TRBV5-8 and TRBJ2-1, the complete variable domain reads EAGVTQSPTHLIKTRGQQATLRCSPISGHTSVYWYQQALGLGLQFLLWYDEGEERNRGNFPPRFSGRQFPNYSSELNVNALELEDSALYLCASSFNGAAGAYNEQFFGPGTRLTVL.

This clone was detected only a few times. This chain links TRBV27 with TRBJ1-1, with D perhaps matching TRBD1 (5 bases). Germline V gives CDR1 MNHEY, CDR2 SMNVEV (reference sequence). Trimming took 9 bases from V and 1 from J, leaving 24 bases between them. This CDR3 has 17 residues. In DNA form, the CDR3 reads TGTGCCAGTACACCGAGGTGGGGGGGGAGGCGGAACACTGAAGCTTTCTTT. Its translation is CASTPRWGGRRNTEAFF.